The 2 T cell receptor beta chains presented below share a single source sample, sequenced in a study of cytomegalovirus exposure and HLA in healthy donors (dated by TCRdb to about 2017). Library method: the immunoSEQ multiplex PCR assay. The source is immuneACCESS, and TCRdb retained only in-frame sequences with V and J called. Part of the clones is not carried over; for the studies checked, unresolved V genes explain less than half of this, and the remainder is unexplained. This sample holds 200,000 to 250,000 clones; around 87% were observed only once. The top ten constitute approximately 2% of the sample. The sample was PBMCs. The origin of the receptors is a woman younger than 35 in good health and CMV-seropositive.

This clone was counted once. The chain is built from TRBV28 and TRBJ2-5; the D gene is possibly TRBD2 (6 bases). CDR3 size: 14 residues. Germline values: CDR1 MDHEN, CDR2 SYDVKM. V lost 7 bases to trimming and J lost 1 base, with 13 bases between them. The CDR3 reads CASTTRGIQETQYF. For the CDR3, the DNA is TGTGCCAGCACCACTCGGGGGATCCAAGAGACCCAGTACTTC.

The chain couples TRBV19 to TRBJ2-1, with 8 bases matching TRBD2. Losses at the gene ends were 7 bases for V and 3 bases for J; bases not matched to a gene: 8. The V gene's germline CDR1 is LNHDA and CDR2 SQIVND (reference sequence). This CDR3 has 15 amino acids. The CDR3 spells CASTRREAFYNEQFF. CDR3 sequence (DNA): TGTGCCAGTACTAGGCGGGAGGCCTTCTACAATGAGCAGTTCTTC.